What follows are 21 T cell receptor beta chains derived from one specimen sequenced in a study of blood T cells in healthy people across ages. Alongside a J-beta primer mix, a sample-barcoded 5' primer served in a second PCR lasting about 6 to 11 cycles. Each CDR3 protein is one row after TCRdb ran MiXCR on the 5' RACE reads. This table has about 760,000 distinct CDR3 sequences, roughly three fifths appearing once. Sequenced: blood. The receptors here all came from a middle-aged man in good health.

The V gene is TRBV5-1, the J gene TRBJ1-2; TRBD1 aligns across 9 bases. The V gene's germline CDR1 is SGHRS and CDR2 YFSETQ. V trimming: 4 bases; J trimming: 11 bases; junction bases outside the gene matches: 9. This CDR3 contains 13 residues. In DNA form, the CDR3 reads TGCGCCAGCAGCCTGGGACAGGGTCTGGGTTACACCTTC. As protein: CASSLGQGLGYTF.

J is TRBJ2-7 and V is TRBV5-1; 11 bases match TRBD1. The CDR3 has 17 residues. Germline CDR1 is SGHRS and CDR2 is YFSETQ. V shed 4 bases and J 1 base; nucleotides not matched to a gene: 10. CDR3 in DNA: TGCGCCAGCAGCCCTCTAAGTGGACAGGGGGCTTCCTACGAGCAGTACTTC. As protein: CASSPLSGQGASYEQYF.

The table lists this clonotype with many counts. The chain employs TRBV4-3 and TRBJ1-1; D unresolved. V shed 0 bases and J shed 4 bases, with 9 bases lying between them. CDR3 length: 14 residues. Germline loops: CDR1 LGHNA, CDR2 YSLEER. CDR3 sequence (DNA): TGCGCCAGCAGCCAAGATATAGGGTCCACTGAAGCTTTCTTT. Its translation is CASSQDIGSTEAFF.

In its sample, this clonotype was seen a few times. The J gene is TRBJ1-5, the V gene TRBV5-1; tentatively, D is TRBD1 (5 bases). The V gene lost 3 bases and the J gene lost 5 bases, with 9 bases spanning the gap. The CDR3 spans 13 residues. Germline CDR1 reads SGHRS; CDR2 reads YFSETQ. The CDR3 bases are TGCGCCAGCAGCTCGGGAGGGGATCAGCCCCAGCATTTT. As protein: CASSSGGDQPQHF.

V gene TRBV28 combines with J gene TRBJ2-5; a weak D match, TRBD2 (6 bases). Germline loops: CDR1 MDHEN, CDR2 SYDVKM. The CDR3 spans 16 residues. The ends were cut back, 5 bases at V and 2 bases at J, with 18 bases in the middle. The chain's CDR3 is CASSLLMRRVQETQYF. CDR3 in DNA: TGTGCCAGCAGTCTTTTAATGAGGAGGGTACAAGAGACCCAGTACTTC.

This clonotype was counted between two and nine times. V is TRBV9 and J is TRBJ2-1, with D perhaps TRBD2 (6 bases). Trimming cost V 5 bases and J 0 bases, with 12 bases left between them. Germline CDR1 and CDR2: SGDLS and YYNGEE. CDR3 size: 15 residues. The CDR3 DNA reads TGTGCCAGCAGGGGAGCGGGCAGCTCCTACAATGAGCAGTTCTTC. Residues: CASRGAGSSYNEQFF.

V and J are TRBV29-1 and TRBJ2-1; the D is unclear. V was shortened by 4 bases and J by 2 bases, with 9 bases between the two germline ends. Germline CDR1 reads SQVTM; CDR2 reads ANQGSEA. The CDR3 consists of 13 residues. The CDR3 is CSVVPAAYNEQFF. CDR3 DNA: TGCAGCGTTGTCCCTGCTGCCTACAATGAGCAGTTCTTC.

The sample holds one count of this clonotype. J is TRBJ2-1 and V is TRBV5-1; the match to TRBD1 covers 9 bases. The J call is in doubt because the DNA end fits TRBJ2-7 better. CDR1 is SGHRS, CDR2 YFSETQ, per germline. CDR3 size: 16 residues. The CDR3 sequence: CASSLDPGQGAYEQYF. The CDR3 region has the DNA TGCGCCAGCAGCCTAGACCCGGGACAGGGTGCCTACGAGCAGTACTTC.

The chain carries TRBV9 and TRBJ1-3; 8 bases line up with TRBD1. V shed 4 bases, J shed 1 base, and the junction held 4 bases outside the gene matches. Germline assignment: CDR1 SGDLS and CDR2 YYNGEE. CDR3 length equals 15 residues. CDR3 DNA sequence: TGTGCCAGCAGCCTCGGACAGGGTTCTGGAAACACCATATATTTT. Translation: CASSLGQGSGNTIYF.

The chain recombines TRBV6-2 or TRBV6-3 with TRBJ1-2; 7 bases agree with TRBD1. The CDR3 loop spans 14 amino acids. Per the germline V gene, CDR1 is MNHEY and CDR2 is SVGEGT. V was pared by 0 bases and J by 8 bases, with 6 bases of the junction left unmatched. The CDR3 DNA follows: TGTGCCAGCAGTTACTCGAAAAGGACAGGAGGCTACACCTTC. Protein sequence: CASSYSKRTGGYTF.

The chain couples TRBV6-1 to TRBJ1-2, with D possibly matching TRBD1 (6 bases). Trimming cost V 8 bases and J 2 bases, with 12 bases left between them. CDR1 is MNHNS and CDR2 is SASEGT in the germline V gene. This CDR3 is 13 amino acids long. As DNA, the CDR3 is TGTGCCAGCCAGGACAGAGTAAACTATGGCTACACCTTC. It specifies CASQDRVNYGYTF.

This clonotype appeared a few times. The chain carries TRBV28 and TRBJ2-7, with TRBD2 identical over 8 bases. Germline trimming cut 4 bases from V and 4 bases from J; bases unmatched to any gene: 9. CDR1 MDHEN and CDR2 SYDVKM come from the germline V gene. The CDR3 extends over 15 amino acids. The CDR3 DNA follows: TGTGCCAGCAGTTCCCCGGGGGGGGTAGTGTACGAGCAGTACTTC. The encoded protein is CASSSPGGVVYEQYF.

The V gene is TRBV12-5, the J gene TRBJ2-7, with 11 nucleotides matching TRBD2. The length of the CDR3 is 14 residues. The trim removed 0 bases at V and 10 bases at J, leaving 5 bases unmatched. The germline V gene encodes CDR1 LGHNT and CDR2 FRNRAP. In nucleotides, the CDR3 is TGTGCTAGTGGTTTGGTACTGGGGACTAGCGGACAGTACTTC. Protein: CASGLVLGTSGQYF. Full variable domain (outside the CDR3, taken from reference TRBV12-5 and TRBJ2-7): DARVTQTPRHKVTEMGQEVTMRCQPILGHNTVFWYRQTMMQGLELLAYFRNRAPLDDSGMPKDRFSAEMPDATLATLKIQPSEPRDSAVYFCASGLVLGTSGQYFGPGTRLTVT.

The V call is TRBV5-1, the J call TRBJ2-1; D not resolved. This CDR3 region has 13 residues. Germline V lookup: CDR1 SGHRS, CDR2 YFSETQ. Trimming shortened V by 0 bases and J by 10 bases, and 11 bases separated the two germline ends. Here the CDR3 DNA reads TGCGCCAGCAGCTTGGATCTGGTCAGGGAGCAGTTCTTC. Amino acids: CASSLDLVREQFF.

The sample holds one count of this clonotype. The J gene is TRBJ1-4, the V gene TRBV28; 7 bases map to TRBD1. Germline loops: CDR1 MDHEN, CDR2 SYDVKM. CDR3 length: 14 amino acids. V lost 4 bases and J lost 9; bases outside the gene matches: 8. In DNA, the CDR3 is TGTGCCAGCAGTTCCCAGGGGGGGATGAAAAAACTGTTTTTT. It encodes CASSSQGGMKKLFF.

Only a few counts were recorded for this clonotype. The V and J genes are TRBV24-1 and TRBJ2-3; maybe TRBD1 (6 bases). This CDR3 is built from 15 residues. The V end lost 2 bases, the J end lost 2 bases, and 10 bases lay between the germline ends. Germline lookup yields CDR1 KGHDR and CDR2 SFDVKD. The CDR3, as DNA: TGTGCCACCAGTGATTCAACAGGGTTCACAGATACGCAGTATTTT. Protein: CATSDSTGFTDTQYF.

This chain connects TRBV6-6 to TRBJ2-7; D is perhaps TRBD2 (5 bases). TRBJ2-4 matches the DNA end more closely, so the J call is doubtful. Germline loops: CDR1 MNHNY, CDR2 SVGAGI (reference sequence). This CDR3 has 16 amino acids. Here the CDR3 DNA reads TGTGCCAGCAGTTACTCGAACGGGGTGACTGTTGACATTCAGTACTTC. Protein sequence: CASSYSNGVTVDIQYF.

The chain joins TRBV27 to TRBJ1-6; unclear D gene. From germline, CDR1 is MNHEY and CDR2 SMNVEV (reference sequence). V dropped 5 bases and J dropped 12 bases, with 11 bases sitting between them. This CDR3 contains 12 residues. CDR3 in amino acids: CASSPYKRPLHF. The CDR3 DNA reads TGTGCCAGCAGTCCGTATAAGAGACCCCTCCACTTT.

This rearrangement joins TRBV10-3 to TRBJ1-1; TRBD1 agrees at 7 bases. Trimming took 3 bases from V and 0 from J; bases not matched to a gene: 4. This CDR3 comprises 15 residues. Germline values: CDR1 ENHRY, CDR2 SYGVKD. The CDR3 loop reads CAISDDRAVNTEAFF. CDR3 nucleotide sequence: TGTGCCATCAGTGATGACAGGGCGGTGAACACTGAAGCTTTCTTT.

CDR3 DNA: TGTGCCAGCAGCCAAGCCCAAGCGGGTACGCAGTATTTT. This sequence encodes CASSQAQAGTQYF. This chain uses TRBV14 with TRBJ2-3; tentatively, D is TRBD2 (6 bases). Trimming removed 1 base at V and 8 bases at J, with 10 bases between. This CDR3 contains 13 residues. CDR1 SGHDN and CDR2 FVKESK come from the germline V gene.

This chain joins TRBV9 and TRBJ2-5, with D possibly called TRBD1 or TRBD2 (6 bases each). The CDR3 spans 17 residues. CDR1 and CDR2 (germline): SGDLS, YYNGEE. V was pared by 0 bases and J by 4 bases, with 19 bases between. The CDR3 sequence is CASSVDVGGGLLETQYF. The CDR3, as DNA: TGTGCCAGCAGCGTAGATGTAGGGGGAGGCCTCTTAGAGACCCAGTACTTC.